The rows below give T cell receptor beta chains drawn from one sample of a study of blood T cell repertoires in COVID-19. Profiled with immunoSEQ multiplex PCR; TCRdb holds only in-frame clones, not every one. The sample records about 320,000 clones, 85% being singletons. Sequencing input: PBMCs or T cells enriched from blood (not recorded which). The receptor source for this set is a woman aged 30 to 39 who had been exposed to COVID-19. Each CDR3 is given with its conserved first and last residue. The order of the fields is V gene, J gene, D gene, clone size, CDR3 protein, CDR3 DNA. D genes are given only for firm matches. Only some rows state a clone size, as once, few, many or a class for expanded clones.

TRBV5-1,TRBJ1-6,-,-,CASSGAGDYNSPLHF,TGCGCCAGCAGCGGGGCAGGGGACTATAATTCACCCCTCCACTTT
TRBV6-5,TRBJ1-5,TRBD1,-,CASSMTGGAVQPQHF,TGTGCCAGCAGCATGACAGGGGGCGCGGTACAGCCCCAGCATTTT
TRBV4-3,TRBJ1-2,-,once,CASSQGAQNGPYGYTF,TGCGCCAGCAGCCAAGGGGCACAGAATGGCCCCTATGGCTACACCTTC
TRBV28,TRBJ2-3,TRBD1,once,CASSQDRGPTDTQYF,TGTGCCAGCAGTCAGGACAGGGGGCCCACAGATACGCAGTATTTT
TRBV11-3,TRBJ1-6,-,-,CASSRSRQLDNSPLHF,TGTGCCAGCAGCAGAAGTCGACAGTTAGATAATTCACCCCTCCACTTT
TRBV28,TRBJ2-2,-,-,CASSPGTGELFF,TGTGCCAGCAGTCCGGGAACCGGGGAGCTGTTTTTT
TRBV29-1,TRBJ2-5,TRBD2,-,CSVVYLAGRGQETQYF,TGCAGCGTTGTATATTTAGCGGGAAGGGGACAAGAGACCCAGTACTTC
TRBV19,TRBJ2-3,-,-,CASSPPSDTQYF,TGTGCCAGTAGCCCCCCTTCGGATACGCAGTATTTT
TRBV5-5,TRBJ1-2,-,-,CASSLMAGSYGYTF,TGTGCCAGCAGCTTGATGGCGGGGTCCTATGGCTACACCTTC
TRBV19,TRBJ2-6,TRBD1,-,CASSPPGGTGGAGANVLTF,TGTGCCAGTAGCCCACCCGGGGGGACAGGGGGCGCTGGGGCCAACGTCCTGACTTTC
TRBV7-9,TRBJ1-5,-,-,CASSFAGEGLRPQHF,TGTGCCAGCAGCTTTGCAGGGGAGGGCCTGAGGCCCCAGCATTTT
TRBV9,TRBJ2-5,TRBD2,few,CASSVVDLAEQETQYF,TGTGCCAGCAGCGTAGTCGATCTAGCGGAACAAGAGACCCAGTACTTC
TRBV28,TRBJ1-5,-,-,CASSLGPPRSNQPQHF,TGTGCCAGCAGTTTGGGGCCCCCTCGGAGCAATCAGCCCCAGCATTTT
TRBV12-3/TRBV12-4,TRBJ2-7,-,many,CASSATHYEQYF,TGTGCCAGCAGTGCCACTCACTACGAGCAGTACTTC
TRBV5-4,TRBJ1-3,TRBD1,-,CASSLASGTGAGNTIYF,TGTGCCAGCAGCTTGGCTTCGGGGACAGGGGCTGGAAACACCATATATTTT
TRBV10-1,TRBJ2-3,-,-,CASSETGGTDTQYF,TGCGCCAGCAGTGAAACGGGGGGCACAGATACGCAGTATTTT
TRBV12-2,TRBJ1-3,-,-,CASRFGGRSSGNTIYF,TGTGCAAGTCGCTTCGGGGGAAGGTCCTCTGGAAACACCATATATTTT
TRBV2,TRBJ2-7,TRBD1,-,CAIEGAYEQYF,TGTGCCATCGAGGGGGCTTACGAGCAGTACTTC
TRBV14,TRBJ1-6,TRBD1,-,CASSQQQGNNSPLHF,TGTGCCAGCAGCCAACAACAGGGGAATAATTCACCCCTCCACTTT
TRBV5-1,TRBJ2-7,-,-,CASSLVASPSFSEQYF,TGCGCCAGCAGCTTGGTGGCTAGCCCTAGTTTCTCCGAGCAGTACTTC
TRBV6-2/TRBV6-3,TRBJ2-3,-,-,CASSYGLLERDTQYF,TGTGCCAGCAGTTACGGCCTGTTGGAGCGAGATACGCAGTATTTT
TRBV11-3,TRBJ2-3,TRBD1,-,CASSRGRGTDTQYF,TGTGCCAGCAGCCGCGGCAGGGGGACAGATACGCAGTATTTT
TRBV19,TRBJ1-1,-,-,CASSIDLRALNTEAFF,TGTGCCAGTAGTATAGATCTGCGGGCCTTGAACACTGAAGCTTTCTTT
TRBV14,TRBJ1-2,TRBD1,-,CASSPGTAYGYTF,TGTGCCAGCAGCCCCGGGACAGCATATGGCTACACCTTC
TRBV19,TRBJ1-2,-,once,CASSTPQGSYGYTF,TGTGCCAGTAGTACCCCCCAGGGGAGCTATGGCTACACCTTC
TRBV19,TRBJ1-6,TRBD1,few,CASSRQGVLVDSPLHF,TGTGCCAGTAGTAGACAGGGGGTCTTAGTTGATTCACCCCTCCACTTT
TRBV24-1,TRBJ2-5,-,-,CATRGGGETQYF,TGTGCCACCAGGGGGGGTGGGGAGACCCAGTACTTC
TRBV7-6,TRBJ1-5,-,-,CASSLGGGAGNQPQHF,TGTGCCAGCAGCCTGGGGGGGGGCGCGGGCAATCAGCCCCAGCATTTT
TRBV5-5,TRBJ1-5,TRBD1,-,CASSGSGTGVQPQHF,TGTGCCAGCAGCGGTAGCGGGACAGGGGTTCAGCCCCAGCATTTT
TRBV7-8,TRBJ1-5,-,few,CASSLAEGGHSNQPQHF,TGTGCCAGCAGCTTAGCGGAGGGGGGGCATAGCAATCAGCCCCAGCATTTT
TRBV7-9,TRBJ2-2,-,-,CASRLDGVGELFF,TGTGCCAGCAGGTTGGACGGGGTCGGGGAGCTGTTTTTT
TRBV28,TRBJ2-1,-,-,CASSLRRRAYNEQFF,TGTGCCAGCAGTTTGAGGCGGAGAGCCTACAATGAGCAGTTCTTC
TRBV7-9,TRBJ1-6,-,-,CASSLGRDYSPLHF,TGTGCCAGCAGCTTAGGCAGGGACTACTCACCCCTCCACTTT
TRBV30,TRBJ1-3,-,-,CAWRVYSGNTIYF,TGTGCCTGGAGGGTCTACTCTGGAAACACCATATATTTT
TRBV5-1,TRBJ1-6,-,-,CASSLAPGYGGSPLHF,TGCGCCAGCAGCTTGGCCCCAGGGTATGGAGGGTCACCCCTCCACTTT
TRBV6-5,TRBJ1-3,-,-,CASNNPSSGNTIYF,TGTGCCAGCAATAACCCGAGCTCTGGAAACACCATATATTTT
TRBV28,TRBJ1-5,TRBD1,-,CASSSGQGGQPQHF,TGTGCCAGCAGTTCGGGACAGGGAGGACAGCCCCAGCATTTT
TRBV11-3,TRBJ2-3,-,-,CASSFYDQAGLTDTQYF,TGTGCCAGCAGCTTCTACGACCAGGCAGGACTTACAGATACGCAGTATTTT
TRBV27,TRBJ1-5,TRBD1,-,CARSPGQGASQPQHF,TGTGCCAGATCCCCGGGACAGGGGGCCAGTCAGCCCCAGCATTTT
TRBV28,TRBJ1-2,-,-,CASSLGSYGYTF,TGTGCCAGCAGTTTAGGCAGCTATGGCTACACCTTC
TRBV9,TRBJ1-4,TRBD1,-,CASSSTGQGRLFF,TGTGCCAGCAGCTCAACAGGACAGGGTAGACTGTTTTTT
TRBV9,TRBJ1-4,-,-,CASSVSGRVNEKLFF,TGTGCCAGCAGCGTATCCGGCAGGGTGAATGAAAAACTGTTTTTT
TRBV12-3/TRBV12-4,TRBJ1-5,-,-,CASSLNRGQPQHF,TGTGCCAGCAGTTTAAATCGGGGGCAGCCCCAGCATTTT
TRBV28,TRBJ2-6,TRBD1,-,CASSWAGQGKAGANVLTF,TGTGCCAGCAGCTGGGCAGGACAGGGGAAGGCGGGGGCCAACGTCCTGACTTTC
TRBV7-9,TRBJ2-1,TRBD2,-,CASSSDPRPGTSYNEQFF,TGTGCCAGCAGCTCGGATCCTCGTCCGGGGACTAGCTACAATGAGCAGTTCTTC
TRBV9,TRBJ2-5,TRBD2,-,CASSVATGSGRASVQETQYF,TGTGCCAGCAGCGTAGCGACTGGTAGCGGGAGGGCCTCAGTACAAGAGACCCAGTACTTC
TRBV13,TRBJ1-3,-,once,CASSHLRANSGNTIYF,TGTGCCAGCAGCCACCTCAGGGCTAACTCTGGAAACACCATATATTTT
TRBV5-1,TRBJ2-3,TRBD2,-,CASSLSGAKSTDTQYF,TGCGCCAGCAGCCTTAGCGGGGCTAAGAGCACAGATACGCAGTATTTT
TRBV28,TRBJ1-1,-,-,CASSLPLTNTEAFF,TGTGCCAGCAGTTTACCCCTAACCAACACTGAAGCTTTCTTT
TRBV6-5,TRBJ1-6,TRBD1,-,CASYLGQGDNSPLHF,TGTGCCAGCTATCTAGGACAGGGAGATAATTCACCCCTCCACTTT
TRBV11-2,TRBJ2-3,-,-,CASSLMGGGDTQYF,TGTGCCAGCAGCTTAATGGGGGGTGGAGATACGCAGTATTTT
TRBV10-3,TRBJ1-1,-,few,CAISALENTEAFF,TGTGCCATCAGTGCATTAGAGAACACTGAAGCTTTCTTT